The 26 T cell receptor beta chains below all came from one sample that was sequenced in a study of OX40 agonist ivuxolimab in advanced cancers. TCRdb keeps only in-frame clones here, not all; method: immunoSEQ multiplex PCR. The sample includes roughly 23,000 clones, under 90% seen only once; the top ten take approximately 40%. Source: CD4+ or CD8+ T cells sorted from blood, taken in a trial of the OX40 agonist ivuxolimab. These receptors were obtained from an adult with an advanced solid tumor such as melanoma, head and neck, liver or kidney cancer.

This chain uses TRBV5-1 with TRBJ1-4, with D perhaps matching TRBD1 (5 bases). Germline values: CDR1 SGHRS, CDR2 YFSETQ. V lost 2 bases and J 5 bases, leaving 7 bases between the germline ends. CDR3 length: 13 amino acids. The CDR3 nucleotides are TGCGCCAGCAGCTTCGGGGGGAATGAAAAACTGTTTTTT. The encoded protein is CASSFGGNEKLFF.

This rearrangement joins TRBV15 to TRBJ2-3; TRBD1 might be the D (5 bases). This CDR3 contains 15 residues. Trimming stripped 3 bases from V and 5 bases from J, with 15 bases between. The germline gives CDR1 LNHNV, CDR2 YYDKDF (reference sequence). CDR3 sequence (DNA): TGTGCCACCAGCAGGTGGATCCAGGGCGGAGATACGCAGTATTTT. Encoded protein: CATSRWIQGGDTQYF.

V usage is TRBV19 and J usage is TRBJ2-5; possible D gene TRBD2, 5 bases. V was trimmed by 6 bases and J by 11 bases, leaving 19 bases between them. CDR1 is LNHDA and CDR2 is SQIVND in the germline V gene (reference sequence). This CDR3 region has 13 residues. The CDR3 loop reads CASSGGKGLEQYF. The CDR3 coding sequence is TGTGCCAGTAGCGGAGGCAAGGGTCTGGAGCAGTACTTC.

The rearrangement uses TRBV7-2 and TRBJ1-5; D is unresolved. Germline values: CDR1 SGHTA, CDR2 FQGNSA. The CDR3 runs to 12 residues. V was clipped by 1 base and J by 4 bases, with 2 bases between them. The CDR3 nucleotides read TGTGCCAGCAGCTTAGTAAATCAGCCCCAGCATTTT. This sequence encodes CASSLVNQPQHF.

This clone was counted ten times or more. The rearrangement uses TRBV18 and TRBJ2-7; D possibly corresponds to TRBD1 (5 bases). Germline lookup yields CDR1 KGHSH and CDR2 LQKENI. CDR3 length: 14 residues. V shed 6 bases and J shed 0 bases, with 12 bases lying between them. The CDR3, as DNA: TGTGCCAGCTCTCTCGACAGCAACTCCTACGAGCAGTACTTC. This gives the protein CASSLDSNSYEQYF.

V and J are TRBV5-8 and TRBJ1-3; D may be TRBD1 (6 bases). The CDR3 is 18 amino acids. Per the germline V gene, CDR1 is SGHTS and CDR2 is YDEGEE. Deletions cut 5 bases from V and 0 bases from J, with 21 bases between. The CDR3 DNA follows: TGTGCCAGCAGGGGGGACACCCCTACACTTGCCTCTGGAAACACCATATATTTT. It yields the protein CASRGDTPTLASGNTIYF.

This clone was detected only a few times. The chain carries TRBV2 and TRBJ1-2; D not resolved. The germline gives CDR1 SNHLY, CDR2 FYNNEI. The germline V and J ends were trimmed by 6 bases and 9 bases, with 17 bases remaining between them. The CDR3 spans 13 residues. The chain's CDR3 is CASRDPGADSYTF. Written as DNA, the CDR3 is TGTGCCAGCAGAGACCCGGGAGCCGACAGCTACACCTTC.

V gene TRBV28 combines with J gene TRBJ2-3, with TRBD1 matching 10 bases. J lost 1 base, V lost 4 bases, and 2 bases had no gene match. The CDR3 totals 15 residues. Looked up from germline, CDR1 is MDHEN and CDR2 is SYDVKM. In DNA form, the CDR3 reads TGTGCCAGCAGTTCCGGGACAGGGGGCACAGATACGCAGTATTTT. Residues: CASSSGTGGTDTQYF.

This sequence joins TRBV10-2 and TRBJ2-4, with D uncertain. The germline gives CDR1 WSHSY, CDR2 SAAADI. The ends were cut back, 6 bases at V and 0 bases at J, with 15 bases in the middle. This CDR3 is built from 16 residues. This CDR3 reads CASSLTEPLAKNIQYF. The CDR3 DNA follows: TGCGCCAGCAGCCTGACGGAGCCACTAGCCAAAAACATTCAGTACTTC.

The genes are TRBV6-6 and TRBJ1-1; D is uncertain. Germline V CDR1 and CDR2: MNHNY, SVGAGI (reference sequence). The CDR3 has 14 residues. Deletions cut 6 bases from V and 0 bases from J, with 11 bases between. CDR3 sequence: CASSYVGVNTEAFF. The CDR3 DNA follows: TGTGCCAGCAGCTATGTAGGCGTGAACACTGAAGCTTTCTTT.

V and J are TRBV10-3 and TRBJ2-7; TRBD2 matches 7 bases. CDR1 ENHRY and CDR2 SYGVKD come from the germline V gene. V gave up 0 bases and J gave up 3 bases; unmatched junction bases: 11. The CDR3 runs to 17 residues. In DNA form, the CDR3 reads TGTGCCATCAGTGAGTCGGACCTATCTAGCGGAAACTACGAGCAGTACTTC. The encoded protein is CAISESDLSSGNYEQYF.

J is TRBJ1-2 and V is TRBV10-3, with 7 bases identical to TRBD1. Germline V CDR1 and CDR2: ENHRY, SYGVKD. J gave up 4 bases and V 5 bases, and 7 bases lay outside the gene matches. This CDR3 is built from 14 residues. The CDR3 DNA reads as TGTGCCATCAGTCGACAGGGTACTCTCTATGGCTACACCTTC. This sequence encodes CAISRQGTLYGYTF.

This chain uses TRBV11-3 with TRBJ2-7; no definite D call. The germline V and J ends were trimmed by 4 bases and 5 bases, with 9 bases remaining between them. Germline V gene lookup returns CDR1 SGHNT and CDR2 YENEEA. This CDR3 has 12 residues. The CDR3 protein is CASSSGSNEQYF. Written as DNA, the CDR3 is TGTGCCAGCAGCTCCGGATCGAACGAGCAGTACTTC.

The chain uses TRBV7-2 and TRBJ1-1; D ambiguous. CDR1 and CDR2 (germline): SGHTA, FQGNSA. V lost 1 base to trimming and J lost 4 bases, with 13 bases between them. This CDR3 has 15 amino acids. CDR3 residues: CASSLGTGLSTEAFF. The DNA of the CDR3 is TGTGCCAGCAGCTTAGGAACGGGTTTGAGCACTGAAGCTTTCTTT.

The genes are TRBV9 and TRBJ1-6, with D uncertain. The CDR3 consists of 17 residues. V was trimmed by 3 bases and J by 7 bases, leaving 20 bases between them. The V gene's germline CDR1 is SGDLS and CDR2 YYNGEE. The CDR3 loop is CASSAQRFPTPNSPLHF. In nucleotides, the CDR3 is TGTGCCAGCAGCGCCCAGAGGTTCCCCACCCCCAATTCACCCCTCCACTTT.

The V gene is TRBV7-9, the J gene TRBJ2-5; 10 positions agree with TRBD2. The CDR3 length is 16 residues. Trimming cost V 5 bases and J 1 base; bases outside gene matches: 7. CDR1 and CDR2 from the germline V gene are SEHNR and FQNEAQ (reference sequence). Here the CDR3 reads CASSPSSGGLQETQYF. In nucleotides, the CDR3 is TGTGCCAGCAGCCCCTCTAGCGGGGGCCTCCAAGAGACCCAGTACTTC.

The chain employs TRBV5-6 and TRBJ2-1; maybe TRBD1 (6 bases). Germline values: CDR1 SGHDT, CDR2 YYEEEE. V lost 0 bases to trimming and J lost 3 bases, with 7 bases between them. CDR3 length: 14 amino acids. The CDR3 protein is CASSLGGGYNEQFF. In DNA form, the CDR3 reads TGTGCCAGCAGCTTGGGAGGGGGCTACAATGAGCAGTTCTTC.

The chain joins TRBV19 to TRBJ1-6; D remains unclear. The CDR3 consists of 17 residues. V dropped 5 bases and J dropped 0 bases, with 14 bases sitting between them. The V gene's germline CDR1 is LNHDA and CDR2 SQIVND (reference sequence). This CDR3 is CASSAIDGSSYNSPLHF. The CDR3 nucleotides read TGTGCCAGTAGTGCTATCGACGGCAGCTCCTATAATTCACCCCTCCACTTT.

The chain carries TRBV19 and TRBJ2-1; the match to TRBD1 covers 8 bases. CDR1 is LNHDA and CDR2 is SQIVND in the germline V gene (reference sequence). This CDR3 spans 15 amino acids. The trim removed 3 bases at V and 1 base at J, leaving 2 bases unmatched. CDR3 region: CASSIQGASYNEQFF. CDR3 DNA sequence: TGTGCCAGTAGTATTCAGGGGGCTTCCTACAATGAGCAGTTCTTC.

For this clone: The junction and the germline gene differ at one end; a read error may be behind it. This rearrangement joins TRBV7-9 to TRBJ2-3; TRBD2 is a possible D gene (5 bases). Germline V CDR1 and CDR2: SEHNR, FQNEAQ (reference sequence). The CDR3 sequence is 12 residues long. The CDR3 DNA is TGTGCCAGCAGCTTGTCAGGCGGACTTACGGATTTT. This gives the protein CASSLSGGLTDF.

V gene TRBV29-1 combines with J gene TRBJ2-2; D is uncertain. The CDR3 spans 13 residues. Trimming took off 3 bases at V and 4 bases at J, with 9 bases between the two ends. Germline values: CDR1 SQVTM, CDR2 ANQGSEA. CDR3 sequence (DNA): TGCAGCGTTGAGGTACCCACCACCGGGGAGCTGTTTTTT. This translates into CSVEVPTTGELFF.

The V gene is TRBV19, the J gene TRBJ1-6; D unresolved. V lost 3 bases and J 6 bases, leaving 3 bases between the germline ends. Germline V gene data show CDR1 as LNHDA and CDR2 as SQIVND (reference sequence). The CDR3 extends over 12 amino acids. In DNA, the CDR3 is TGTGCCAGTAGTATCGGTAATTCACCCCTCCACTTT. Translation: CASSIGNSPLHF.

This chain uses TRBV7-9 with TRBJ1-1, with TRBD1 matching 8 bases. The CDR3 loop spans 16 amino acids. CDR1 and CDR2 from the germline V gene are SEHNR and FQNEAQ (reference sequence). With 3 bases clipped from V and 1 base from J, the junction kept 7 bases outside the gene matches. The DNA of the CDR3 is TGTGCCAGCAGCTTGTTCGGGACAGGCGGGAACACTGAAGCTTTCTTT. Protein product: CASSLFGTGGNTEAFF.

The chain recombines TRBV7-9 with TRBJ2-2; 8 bases align to TRBD1. Germline V gives CDR1 SEHNR, CDR2 FQNEAQ (reference sequence). The CDR3 consists of 15 residues. After removal of 4 bases from V and 3 bases from J, the junction contained 4 bases not matched to a gene. The CDR3: CASSWGQEYTGELFF. DNA of the CDR3: TGTGCCAGCAGCTGGGGACAGGAATACACCGGGGAGCTGTTTTTT. Full variable domain (rest looked up from reference TRBV7-9 and TRBJ2-2): DTGVSQNPRHKITKRGQNVTFRCDPISEHNRLYWYRQTLGQGPEFLTYFQNEAQLEKSRLLSDRFSAERPKGSFSTLEIQRTEQGDSAMYLCASSWGQEYTGELFFGEGSRLTVL.

In nucleotides, the CDR3 is TGTGCCTGGAGTCTAGGGGAGTCGGAGCAGTTCTTC. The encoded protein is CAWSLGESEQFF. V gene TRBV30 combines with J gene TRBJ2-1; D tentatively reads TRBD1 or TRBD2 (5 bases each). The V end lost 2 bases, the J end lost 10 bases, and 12 bases lay between the germline ends. There are 12 residues in the CDR3. Germline V gives CDR1 GTSNPN, CDR2 SVGIG (reference sequence). Full variable domain (missing parts from reference TRBV30 and TRBJ2-1): SQTIHQWPATLVQPVGSPLSLECTVEGTSNPNLYWYRQAAGRGLQLLFYSVGIGQISSEVPQNLSASRPQDRQFILSSKKLLLSDSGFYLCAWSLGESEQFFGPGTRLTVL.

In this sample, this clone turned up once. This chain joins TRBV9 and TRBJ2-5; D unclear. CDR3 length equals 15 residues. Trimming shortened V by 3 bases and J by 2 bases, and 14 bases separated the two germline ends. CDR1 SGDLS and CDR2 YYNGEE come from the germline V gene. CDR3: CASSAYTVLQETQYF. For the CDR3, the DNA is TGTGCCAGCAGCGCCTATACAGTCCTACAAGAGACCCAGTACTTC.